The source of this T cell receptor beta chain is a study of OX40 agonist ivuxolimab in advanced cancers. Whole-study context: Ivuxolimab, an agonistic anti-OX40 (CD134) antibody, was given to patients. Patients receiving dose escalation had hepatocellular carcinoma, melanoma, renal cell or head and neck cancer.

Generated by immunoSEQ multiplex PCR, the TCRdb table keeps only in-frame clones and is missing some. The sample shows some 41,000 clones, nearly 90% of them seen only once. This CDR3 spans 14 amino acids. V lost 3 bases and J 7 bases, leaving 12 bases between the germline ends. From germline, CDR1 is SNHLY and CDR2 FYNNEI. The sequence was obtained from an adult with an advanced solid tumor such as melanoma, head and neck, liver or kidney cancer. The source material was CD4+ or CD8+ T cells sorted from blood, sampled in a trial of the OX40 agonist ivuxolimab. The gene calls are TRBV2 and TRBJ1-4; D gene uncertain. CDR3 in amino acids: CASSEEGLGEKLFF. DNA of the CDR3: TGTGCCAGCAGTGAGGAGGGTTTAGGTGAAAAACTGTTTTTT.